This T cell receptor beta chain derives from a study of shared clonotypes between healthy human individuals. Study details: Every donor yielded three CD4 naive, three CD4 memory, two CD8 naive and one CD8 memory plate.

The CDR3 is 14 residues long. The germline V gene encodes CDR1 MNHNS and CDR2 SASEGT. V was pared by 7 bases and J by 5 bases, with 17 bases between. For each subset, genomic DNA was distributed in equal portions over several immunoSEQ plates. This table comes from immunoSEQ multiplex PCR, and its TCRdb copy is limited to in-frame clones, with some not included. The repertoire consists of 1,500,000 or so clones, with approximately 96% occurring once and the leading ten covering about 1%. The J gene is TRBJ1-1, the V gene TRBV6-1; D gene ambiguous. This sequence was found in a man between 25 and 39 years old in good health. The sequencing sample was made of naive CD4+ T cells sorted from blood. This sample's subset: CD45RA+ positively selected. Here the CDR3 DNA reads TGTGCCAGCACTCAGGACGCCGATATAACTGAAGCTTTCTTT. The encoded protein is CASTQDADITEAFF.